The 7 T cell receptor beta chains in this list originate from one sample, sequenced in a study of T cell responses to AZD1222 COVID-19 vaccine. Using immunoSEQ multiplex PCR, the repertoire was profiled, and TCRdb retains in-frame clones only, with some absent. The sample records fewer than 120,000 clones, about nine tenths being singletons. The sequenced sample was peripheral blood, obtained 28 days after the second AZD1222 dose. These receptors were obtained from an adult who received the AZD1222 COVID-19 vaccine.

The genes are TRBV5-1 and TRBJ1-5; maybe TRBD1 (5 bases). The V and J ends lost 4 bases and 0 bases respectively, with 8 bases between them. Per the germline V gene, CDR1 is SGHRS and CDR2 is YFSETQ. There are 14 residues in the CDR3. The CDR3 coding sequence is TGCGCCAGCAGCGAAGGGGATAGCAATCAGCCCCAGCATTTT. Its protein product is CASSEGDSNQPQHF.

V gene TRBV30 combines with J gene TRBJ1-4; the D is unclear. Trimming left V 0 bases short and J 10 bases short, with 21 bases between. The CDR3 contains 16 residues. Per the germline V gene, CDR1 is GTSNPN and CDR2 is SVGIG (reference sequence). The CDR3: CAWSVRSRARLVKLFF. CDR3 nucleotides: TGTGCCTGGAGTGTTAGGTCGCGGGCCCGTCTTGTAAAACTGTTTTTT.

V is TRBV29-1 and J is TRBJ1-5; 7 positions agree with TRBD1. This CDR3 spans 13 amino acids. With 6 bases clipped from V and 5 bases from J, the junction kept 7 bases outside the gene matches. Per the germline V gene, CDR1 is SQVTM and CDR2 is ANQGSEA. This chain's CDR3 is CSVQAQGDQPQHF. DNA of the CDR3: TGCAGCGTGCAGGCGCAGGGGGATCAGCCCCAGCATTTT.

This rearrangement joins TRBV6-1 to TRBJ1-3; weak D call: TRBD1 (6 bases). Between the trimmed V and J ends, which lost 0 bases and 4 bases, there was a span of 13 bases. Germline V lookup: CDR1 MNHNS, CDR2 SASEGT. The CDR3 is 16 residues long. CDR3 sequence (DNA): TGTGCCAGCAGTGAAGCGGGTAGGGGGGGAGGAAACACCATATATTTT. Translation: CASSEAGRGGGNTIYF.

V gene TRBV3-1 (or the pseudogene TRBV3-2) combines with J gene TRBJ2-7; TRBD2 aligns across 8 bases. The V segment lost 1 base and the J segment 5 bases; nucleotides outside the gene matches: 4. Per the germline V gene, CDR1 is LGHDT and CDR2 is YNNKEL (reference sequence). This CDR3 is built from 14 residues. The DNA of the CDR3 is TGTGCCAGCAGCCAAGCTGGGACTAGTGACGAGCAGTACTTC. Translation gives CASSQAGTSDEQYF.

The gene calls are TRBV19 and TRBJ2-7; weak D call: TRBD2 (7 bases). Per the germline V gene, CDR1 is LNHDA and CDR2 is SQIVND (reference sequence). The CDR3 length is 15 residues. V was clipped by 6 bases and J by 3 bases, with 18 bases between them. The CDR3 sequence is CASRTVRGAGYEQYF. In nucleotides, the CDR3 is TGTGCCAGTAGAACGGTACGGGGGGCTGGCTACGAGCAGTACTTC.

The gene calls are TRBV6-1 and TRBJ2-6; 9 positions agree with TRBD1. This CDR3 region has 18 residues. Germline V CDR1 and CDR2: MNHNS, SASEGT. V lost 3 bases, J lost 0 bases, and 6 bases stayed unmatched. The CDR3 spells CASSEWDRAISGANVLTF. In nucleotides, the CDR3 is TGTGCCAGCAGTGAGTGGGACAGGGCCATCTCTGGGGCCAACGTCCTGACTTTC.